Sequencing of this T cell receptor beta chain was carried out in a study of early T cells in non-severe SARS-CoV-2 infection. Study information: Whole-blood bulk RNA, unsorted, was sequenced, and chains were unpaired.

The V end was cut by 6 bases, the J end by 6 bases, with 7 bases between. The CDR3 has 11 residues. CDR1 is SGHDN, CDR2 FVKESK, per germline. In TCRdb, the 5' RACE reads were re-called with MiXCR into one record per CDR3 protein. The sample includes about 63,000 distinct CDR3 sequences, 10% to 15% of them seen just once. The receptor's source is an adult who was a healthcare worker with PCR-confirmed SARS-CoV-2 infection or an uninfected control (not recorded which). Sequenced input: whole blood. This chain links TRBV14 with TRBJ2-3; D remains unclear. The CDR3 DNA is TGTGCCAGCAGGGCAAGGGATACGCAGTATTTT. It yields the protein CASRARDTQYF.